Listed here is a single T cell receptor (beta chain). No antigen is known for it. Time point noted: baseline, week 1 (first vaccination visit). Described treatment: pre-vaccination baseline after standard-of-care therapy. Each of the donors came in with new WHO grade 3 or 4 astrocytomas that were IDH1-mutant and ATRX-lost. J gave up 0 bases and V 7 bases, and 8 bases lay outside the gene matches. The CDR3 loop spans 16 amino acids. Germline CDR1 and CDR2: SGHNT and YYREEE (reference sequence). The data are from a study of a mutant IDH1 vaccine in newly diagnosed glioma. The wider study: Radiotherapy, temozolomide, or both had been given previously, and both were given to most. Points from the study as a whole: Vaccine-induced immune responses occurred in more than 80% of patients. Top peripheral T cell clonotype shifts appeared unrelated to pseudoprogression.

Only in-frame clones appear in the TCRdb table, and some are missing; sequencing was by immunoSEQ multiplex PCR. This table holds about 38,000 clones, about 73% found once. The starting material was PBMCs, obtained from a glioma patient treated with radiotherapy, temozolomide or both. The rearrangement links TRBV5-4 to TRBJ1-1, with TRBD1 identical over 11 bases. The receptor comes from a middle-aged man with glioma. Some clones in this sample may be carry-over from other donors' samples. The CDR3 reads CASVAGDRGMNTEAFF. CDR3 nucleotide sequence: TGTGCCAGCGTCGCCGGGGACAGGGGGATGAACACTGAAGCTTTCTTT.